Sequencing of this T cell receptor (beta chain) was carried out in a study of post-analysis software for immune sequencing data. Across the study: The disease courses covered relapsing-remitting, secondary progressive and progressive-relapsing multiple sclerosis. Findings and caveats of the study: Samples sharing a preparation batch grouped tightly together when assessed by F measure. Comparison of patients with controls showed roughly five TRBV segments more frequent in patients, TRBV5-6, TRBV5-1 and TRBV20-1 among them.

This clonotype was observed a handful of times. Its target is not known. V was pared by 0 bases and J by 9 bases, with 9 bases of the junction left unmatched. Germline V gene data show CDR1 as SGHRS and CDR2 as YFSETQ. The length of the CDR3 is 16 residues. Unique molecular identifiers tagged the TCR beta cDNA libraries. Via MiXCR, TCRdb re-called the PCR reads, giving one row per CDR3 protein. The sample has about 770,000 distinct CDR3 sequences; around 42% are singletons. The sample taken for sequencing was blood. J is TRBJ2-1 and V is TRBV5-1; 10 nucleotides match TRBD2. The sequence was obtained from a girl aged 10-17 years with multiple sclerosis. CDR3 nucleotide sequence: TGCGCCAGCAGCTTGGCCCTAGCGGGAGTCGCTGTTGAGCAGTTCTTC. It encodes CASSLALAGVAVEQFF.